This T cell receptor (beta chain) stems from a study of CD8 T cells in ankylosing spondylitis listed by TCRdb under 2017. About the investigation overall: The study profiled T cell receptor beta repertoires in healthy donors and ankylosing spondylitis patients to find disease-linked TCR variants. The whole study cohort included 90 to 120 healthy donors and 20 to 30 ankylosing spondylitis patients. Samples of peripheral blood were taken, and for ankylosing spondylitis patients, synovial fluid was collected as well. Study-wide findings and limitations: A CD8+ phenotype was shown by the disease-linked clones, which were found at relatively low frequencies in peripheral blood. Some TCR beta motif variants had previously been reported in synovial fluid and blood of reactive arthritis patients, which suggested common disease-initiation mechanisms. According to the report, matched synovial fluid samples from ankylosing spondylitis patients were significantly enriched for the disease-linked clones. A TCR beta motif of fewer than 10 highly homologous amino acid variants appeared characteristic of blood from ankylosing spondylitis patients.

Sequenced on an Illumina HiSeq 2500. Quantitative 5'-RACE with molecular barcodes was used to prepare TCR beta libraries. From the authors' description of their analysis: A new computational method, built on a probabilistic model of VDJ rearrangement, was used to identify disease-linked TCR variants. TCRdb redid the processing of the public reads, applying fastp at Q25 and MiXCR, and retained in-frame beta chains. Each CDR3 protein appears once, grouped with its most common genes and DNA. TCRdb, not the original authors, processed these V and J calls. The sample yields under 850,000 distinct CDR3 sequences; 15% to 20% were counted once. The ten largest clones represent 19% of the sample. This clonotype came up a few times. The antigen this receptor binds is unknown. Base qualities are missing; no much larger clone stands one base away. Including cysteine and phenylalanine, the CDR3 has 14 amino acids. Only the CDR3 portion is preserved as DNA: 42 bases, with reading frame beginning at the first base. Sequences MNHNS (CDR1) and SASEGT (CDR2) are obtained from the germline V gene. The junction shows trimming of 6 bases on V and 7 bases on J, and the gene matches do not reach 9 bases of it.

Sequenced sample: blood, either unsorted or a sorted T cell fraction (not recorded which). The source of this sequence is a male donor with ankylosing spondylitis. The chain was built from TRBV6-1 and TRBJ1-2; 9 of the junction bases match TRBD1. The CDR3 protein is CASSFGQGWGGYTF. The DNA sequence is TGTGCCAGCAGCTTCGGACAGGGGTGGGGTGGCTACACCTTC.